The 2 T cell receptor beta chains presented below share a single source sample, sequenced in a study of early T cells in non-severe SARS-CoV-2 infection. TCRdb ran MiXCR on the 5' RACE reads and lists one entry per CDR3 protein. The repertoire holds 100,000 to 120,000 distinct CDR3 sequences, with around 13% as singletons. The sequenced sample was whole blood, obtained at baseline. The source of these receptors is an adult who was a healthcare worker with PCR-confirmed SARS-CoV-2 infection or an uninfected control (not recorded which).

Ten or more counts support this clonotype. The CDR3 DNA follows: TGTGCCAGCTCCCCCGGGCGAGTTCAAGAGACCCAGTACTTC. It specifies CASSPGRVQETQYF. V and J are TRBV6-5 and TRBJ2-5, with D unresolved. The CDR3 length is 14 residues. In germline, CDR1 is MNHEY, CDR2 SVGAGI. Trimming removed 8 bases from V and 2 bases from J, with 15 bases in between.

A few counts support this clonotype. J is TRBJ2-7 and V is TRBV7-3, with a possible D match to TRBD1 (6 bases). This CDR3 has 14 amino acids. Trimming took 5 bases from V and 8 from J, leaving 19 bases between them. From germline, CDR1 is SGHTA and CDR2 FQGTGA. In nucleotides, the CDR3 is TGTGCCAGCAGCCCCTCGTGGCCAGGGGCTCAGCAGTACTTC. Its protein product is CASSPSWPGAQQYF.